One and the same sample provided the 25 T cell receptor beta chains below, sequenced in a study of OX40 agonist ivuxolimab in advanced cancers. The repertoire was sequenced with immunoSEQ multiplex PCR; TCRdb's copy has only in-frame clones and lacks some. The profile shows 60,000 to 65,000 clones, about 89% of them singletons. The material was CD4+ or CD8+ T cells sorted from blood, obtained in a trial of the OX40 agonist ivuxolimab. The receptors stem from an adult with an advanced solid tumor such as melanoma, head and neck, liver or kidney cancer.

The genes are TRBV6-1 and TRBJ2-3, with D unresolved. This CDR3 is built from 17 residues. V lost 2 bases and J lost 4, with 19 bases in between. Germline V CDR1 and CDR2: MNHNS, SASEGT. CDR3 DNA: TGTGCCAGCAGTGAACCCCTGGATTCCTTTGGGGCAGATACGCAGTATTTT. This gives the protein CASSEPLDSFGADTQYF.

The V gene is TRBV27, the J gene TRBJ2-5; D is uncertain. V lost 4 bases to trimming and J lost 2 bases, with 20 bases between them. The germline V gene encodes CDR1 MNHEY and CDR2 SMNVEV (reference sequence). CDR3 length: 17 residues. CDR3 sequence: CASSSWSGGGPQETQYF. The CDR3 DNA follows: TGTGCCAGCAGTTCCTGGTCGGGTGGCGGCCCACAAGAGACCCAGTACTTC.

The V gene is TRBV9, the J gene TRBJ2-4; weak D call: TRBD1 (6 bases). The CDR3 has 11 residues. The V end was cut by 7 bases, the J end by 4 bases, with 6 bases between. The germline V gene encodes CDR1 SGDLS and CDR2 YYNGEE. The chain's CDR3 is CASGQKNIQYF. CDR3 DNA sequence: TGTGCCAGCGGACAGAAAAACATTCAGTACTTC.

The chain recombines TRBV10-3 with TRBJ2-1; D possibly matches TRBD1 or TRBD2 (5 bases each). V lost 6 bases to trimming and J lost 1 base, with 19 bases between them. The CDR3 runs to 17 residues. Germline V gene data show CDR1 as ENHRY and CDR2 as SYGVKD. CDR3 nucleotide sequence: TGTGCCATCAGGAGCCGCGAGGGGACGGGGTCCTACAATGAGCAGTTCTTC. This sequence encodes CAIRSREGTGSYNEQFF.

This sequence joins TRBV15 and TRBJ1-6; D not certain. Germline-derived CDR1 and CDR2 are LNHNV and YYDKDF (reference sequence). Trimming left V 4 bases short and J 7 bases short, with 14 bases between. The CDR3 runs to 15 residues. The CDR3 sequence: CATSKTGFKNSPLHF. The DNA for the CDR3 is TGTGCCACCAGCAAAACGGGTTTTAAAAATTCACCCCTCCACTTT.

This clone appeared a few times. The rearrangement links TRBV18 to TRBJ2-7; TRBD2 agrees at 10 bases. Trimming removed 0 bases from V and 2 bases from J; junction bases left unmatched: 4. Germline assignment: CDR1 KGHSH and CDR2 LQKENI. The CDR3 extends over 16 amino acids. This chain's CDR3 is CASSPPGLAVAYEQYF. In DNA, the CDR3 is TGTGCCAGCTCACCACCAGGACTAGCGGTGGCCTACGAGCAGTACTTC.

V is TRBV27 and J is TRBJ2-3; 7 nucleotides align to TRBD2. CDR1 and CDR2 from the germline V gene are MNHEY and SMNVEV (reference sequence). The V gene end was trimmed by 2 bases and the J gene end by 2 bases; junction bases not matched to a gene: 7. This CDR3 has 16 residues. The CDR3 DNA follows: TGTGCCAGCAGTTTAGTCCGCGGGAGTCTCACAGATACGCAGTATTTT. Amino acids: CASSLVRGSLTDTQYF.

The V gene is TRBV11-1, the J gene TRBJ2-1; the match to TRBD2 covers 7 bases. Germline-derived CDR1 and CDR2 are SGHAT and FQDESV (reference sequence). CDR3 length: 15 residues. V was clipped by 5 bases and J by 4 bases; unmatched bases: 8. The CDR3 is CASSVGSGNYNEQFF. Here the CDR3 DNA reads TGTGCCAGCAGCGTCGGCAGCGGGAATTACAATGAGCAGTTCTTC.

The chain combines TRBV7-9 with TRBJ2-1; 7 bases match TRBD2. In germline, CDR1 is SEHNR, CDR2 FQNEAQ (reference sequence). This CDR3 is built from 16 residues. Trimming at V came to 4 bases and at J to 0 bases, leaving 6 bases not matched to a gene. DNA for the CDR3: TGTGCCAGCAGCTCCCTTAGCGGGCCCTCCTACAATGAGCAGTTCTTC. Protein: CASSSLSGPSYNEQFF.

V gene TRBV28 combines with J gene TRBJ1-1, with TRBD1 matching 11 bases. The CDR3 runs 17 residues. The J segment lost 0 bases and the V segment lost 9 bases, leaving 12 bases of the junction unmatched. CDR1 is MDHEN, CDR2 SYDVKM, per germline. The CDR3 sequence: CARTYGTGGLMNTEAFF. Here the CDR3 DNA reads TGTGCCAGAACGTACGGGACAGGGGGTCTTATGAACACTGAAGCTTTCTTT.

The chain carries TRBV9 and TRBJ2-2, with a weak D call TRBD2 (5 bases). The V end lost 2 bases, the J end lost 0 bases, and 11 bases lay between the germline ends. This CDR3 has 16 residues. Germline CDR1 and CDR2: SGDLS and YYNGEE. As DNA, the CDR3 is TGTGCCAGCAGCGTTCGGTCAGCGGCGAACACCGGGGAGCTGTTTTTT. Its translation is CASSVRSAANTGELFF.

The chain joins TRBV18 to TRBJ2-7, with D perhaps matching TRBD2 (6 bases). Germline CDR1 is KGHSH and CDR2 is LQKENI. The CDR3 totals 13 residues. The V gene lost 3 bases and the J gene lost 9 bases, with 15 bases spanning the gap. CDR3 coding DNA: TGTGCCAGCTCACCCCGCGAGAGAGCGGGGCAGTACTTC. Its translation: CASSPRERAGQYF.

The CDR3 loop is CASRSGARGYTF. CDR3 nucleotides: TGTGCCAGCAGGTCAGGGGCTCGTGGCTACACCTTC. The rearrangement links TRBV28 to TRBJ1-2, with D possibly TRBD1 on 6 matching bases. Germline CDR1 MDHEN, CDR2 SYDVKM. With 6 bases removed from V and 7 bases from J, the gap between germline ends came to 12 bases. The CDR3 length is 12 residues.

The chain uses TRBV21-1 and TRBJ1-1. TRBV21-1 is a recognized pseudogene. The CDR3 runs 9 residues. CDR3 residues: CASILEAFF. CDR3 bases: TGTGCCAGCATTTTAGAAGCTTTCTTT.

The CDR3 coding sequence is TGTGCCACCAGCAACCGGCATTCAGATACGCAGTATTTT. Protein sequence: CATSNRHSDTQYF. J is TRBJ2-3 and V is TRBV15; D is undetermined. The germline V and J ends were trimmed by 4 bases and 4 bases, with 9 bases remaining between them. The CDR3 runs to 13 residues. CDR1 LNHNV and CDR2 YYDKDF come from the germline V gene (reference sequence).

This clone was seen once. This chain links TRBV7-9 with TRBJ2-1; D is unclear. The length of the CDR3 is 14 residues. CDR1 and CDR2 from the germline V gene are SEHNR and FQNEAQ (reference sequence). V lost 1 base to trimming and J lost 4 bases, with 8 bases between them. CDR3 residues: CASSLEVGYNEQFF. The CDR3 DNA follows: TGTGCCAGCAGCTTAGAGGTAGGGTACAATGAGCAGTTCTTC.

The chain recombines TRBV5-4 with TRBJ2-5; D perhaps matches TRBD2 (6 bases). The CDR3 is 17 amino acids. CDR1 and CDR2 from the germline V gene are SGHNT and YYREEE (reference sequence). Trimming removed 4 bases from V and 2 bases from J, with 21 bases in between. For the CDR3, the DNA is TGTGCCAGCAGCCATAGCTTGGGAGGCTTAGGTCAAGAGACCCAGTACTTC. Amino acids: CASSHSLGGLGQETQYF. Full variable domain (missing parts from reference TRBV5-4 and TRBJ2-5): ETGVTQSPTHLIKTRGQQVTLRCSSQSGHNTVSWYQQALGQGPQFIFQYYREEENGRGNFPPRFSGLQFPNYSSELNVNALELDDSALYLCASSHSLGGLGQETQYFGPGTRLLVL.

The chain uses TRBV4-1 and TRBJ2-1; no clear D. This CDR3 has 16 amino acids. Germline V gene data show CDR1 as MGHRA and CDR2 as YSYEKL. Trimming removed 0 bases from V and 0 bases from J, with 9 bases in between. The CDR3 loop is CASSQDWAASYNEQFF. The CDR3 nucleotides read TGCGCCAGCAGCCAAGATTGGGCGGCCTCCTACAATGAGCAGTTCTTC.

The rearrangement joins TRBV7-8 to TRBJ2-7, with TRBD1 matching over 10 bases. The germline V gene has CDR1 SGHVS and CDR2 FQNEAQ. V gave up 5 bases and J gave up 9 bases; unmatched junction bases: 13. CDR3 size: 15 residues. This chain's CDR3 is CASSHEIGTGEWQYF. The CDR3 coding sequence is TGTGCCAGCAGCCATGAAATCGGGACAGGGGAATGGCAGTACTTC.

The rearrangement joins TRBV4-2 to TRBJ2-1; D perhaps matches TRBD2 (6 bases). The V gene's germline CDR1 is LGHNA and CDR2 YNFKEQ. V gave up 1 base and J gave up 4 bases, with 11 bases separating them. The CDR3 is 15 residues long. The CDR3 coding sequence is TGTGCCAGCAGCCAAGTTTTTGGAGGGTACAATGAGCAGTTCTTC. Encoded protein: CASSQVFGGYNEQFF.

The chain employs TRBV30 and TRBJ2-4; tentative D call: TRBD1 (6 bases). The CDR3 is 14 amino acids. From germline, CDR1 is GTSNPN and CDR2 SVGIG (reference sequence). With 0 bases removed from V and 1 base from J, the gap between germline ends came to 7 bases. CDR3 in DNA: TGTGCCTGGAGTGTGGGGGCGGCCAAAAACATTCAGTACTTC. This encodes CAWSVGAAKNIQYF.

The CDR3 DNA follows: TGCGCCAGCAGCCAAGAGTCCCGTAGGGTTCCCGGGGAGCTGTTTTTT. Translated: CASSQESRRVPGELFF. This chain connects TRBV4-1 to TRBJ2-2; D call uncertain. Between the trimmed V and J ends, which lost 0 bases and 6 bases, there was a span of 14 bases. The V gene's germline CDR1 is MGHRA and CDR2 YSYEKL. This CDR3 region has 16 residues.

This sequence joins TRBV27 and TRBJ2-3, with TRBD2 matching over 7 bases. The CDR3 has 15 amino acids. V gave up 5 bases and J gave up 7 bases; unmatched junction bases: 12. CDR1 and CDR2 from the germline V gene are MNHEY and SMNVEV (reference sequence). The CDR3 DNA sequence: TGTGCCAGCAGTACGGTGGGAGGGCCCCGGAATACGCAGTATTTT. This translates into CASSTVGGPRNTQYF.

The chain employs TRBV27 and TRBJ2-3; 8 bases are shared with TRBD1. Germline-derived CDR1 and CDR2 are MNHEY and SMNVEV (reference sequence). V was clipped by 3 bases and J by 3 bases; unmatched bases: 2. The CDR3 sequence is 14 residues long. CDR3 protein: CASSFTGGTDTQYF. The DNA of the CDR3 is TGTGCCAGCAGTTTTACAGGGGGGACAGATACGCAGTATTTT.

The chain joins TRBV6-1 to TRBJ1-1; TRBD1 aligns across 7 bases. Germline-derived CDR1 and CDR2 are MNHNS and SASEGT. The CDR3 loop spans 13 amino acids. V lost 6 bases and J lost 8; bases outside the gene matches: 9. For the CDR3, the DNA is TGTGCCAGCAGGGGGGGACAGCCAAGGGAAGCTTTCTTT. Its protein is CASRGGQPREAFF.